The 5 T cell receptor beta chains reported below all come from one sample, sequenced in a study of monozygotic twins with inflammatory bowel disease. TCRdb re-called the 5' RACE reads, yielding one record per CDR3 amino acid sequence without DNA. In total, the table holds some 210,000 distinct CDR3 sequences. What was sequenced was blood. The receptors originated from a human donor with ulcerative colitis or Crohn's disease, or a healthy co-twin of an affected twin (not recorded which).

The chain has TRBV5-6 and TRBJ2-3; lacking DNA, the TRBD1 call made by TCRdb goes unchecked. The length of the CDR3 is 13 residues. CDR1 and CDR2 from the germline V gene are SGHDT and YYEEEE. The CDR3: CASNRDYTDTQYF.

J is TRBJ1-1 and V is TRBV19. Germline V lookup: CDR1 LNHDA, CDR2 SQIVND (reference sequence). The CDR3 extends over 12 amino acids. The CDR3 loop is CASRLGNTEAFF.

The chain combines TRBV2 with TRBJ2-7; the D call from TCRdb, TRBD1, cannot be confirmed without DNA. This CDR3 has 12 amino acids. Germline-derived CDR1 and CDR2 are SNHLY and FYNNEI. The CDR3 is CASSGTGGEQYF.

The rearrangement uses TRBV27 and TRBJ2-7; lacking DNA, the TRBD1 call made by TCRdb goes unchecked. CDR3 size: 15 residues. The V gene's germline CDR1 is MNHEY and CDR2 SMNVEV (reference sequence). The CDR3 here is CASSLSWTGAYEQYF.

V and J are TRBV20-1 and TRBJ1-5; TCRdb proposes TRBD1, but this gene call is untestable without DNA. Per the germline V gene, CDR1 is DFQATT and CDR2 is SNEGSKA (reference sequence). This CDR3 region has 17 residues. The CDR3 sequence is CSAGRAGTGGRNQPQHF.